This T cell receptor (beta chain) comes out of a study of T cells in Graves' hyperthyroidism and ophthalmopathy. Study conclusions and caveats: Classification by a 13 V-J model distinguished ophthalmopathy from stable hyperthyroidism. Blood held most thyroid clonotypes expanded above 0.001 frequency.

V lost 5 bases, J lost 7 bases, and 6 bases stayed unmatched. The germline gives CDR1 LGHDT, CDR2 YNNKEL (reference sequence). The length of the CDR3 is 16 residues. It was RNA transcripts that yielded the amplified TCR beta CDR3 regions. RT-PCR in the first round (using the HTBI primer set) targeted the TCR CDR3. TCRdb redid the calling of the multiplex PCR reads with MiXCR, one entry per CDR3 protein. This table holds roughly 280,000 distinct CDR3 sequences, about 20% found once. At least ten counts were recorded for this clonotype. Its antigen is not identified. The chain recombines TRBV3-1 with TRBJ2-1; 15 bases align to TRBD2. The material sequenced was blood. The TCR sequence derives from a man aged 25 to 40 with Graves' ophthalmopathy. This chain's CDR3 is CASSWTSGRAGNEQFF. In DNA, the CDR3 is TGTGCCAGCAGCTGGACTAGCGGGAGGGCCGGGAATGAGCAGTTCTTC.